A selection of T cell receptor beta chains follows, all from one sample in a study of cytomegalovirus exposure and HLA in healthy donors. The table came from immunoSEQ multiplex PCR; TCRdb's copy has only in-frame clones and leaves some out. The data hold around 140,000 clones, with about 87% observed a single time. Sequenced material: PBMCs. These receptors all stem from a man in his late teens or twenties in good health and CMV-seropositive. CDR3s include the opening cysteine and the closing phenylalanine or tryptophan. A D gene is named only where the DNA matches it firmly. Only some rows state a clone size, as once, few, many or a class for expanded clones.

abundance | d_gene | j_gene | v_gene | CDR3aa | CDR3nt
once | TRBD1 | TRBJ1-1 | TRBV15 | CATSRDLGAGGITEAFF | TGTGCCACCAGCAGAGATCTAGGGGCAGGGGGAATCACTGAAGCTTTCTTT
few | NA | TRBJ1-6 | TRBV2 | CASSEDRSYNSPLHF | TGTGCCAGCAGTGAAGATAGATCCTATAATTCACCCCTCCACTTT
NA | NA | TRBJ2-5 | TRBV6-6 | CASSYFGSGETQYF | TGTGCCAGCAGTTACTTCGGTTCAGGAGAGACCCAGTACTTC
NA | TRBD1 | TRBJ1-1 | TRBV27 | CASTQRNRGPSRPTEAFF | TGTGCCAGCACTCAAAGAAACAGGGGGCCCTCCCGACCCACTGAAGCTTTCTTT
NA | NA | TRBJ2-5 | TRBV7-9 | CASQLTGEETQYF | TGTGCCAGCCAGCTTACGGGGGAGGAGACCCAGTACTTC
NA | NA | TRBJ2-1 | TRBV5-1 | CASSSTGIHNEQFF | TGCGCCAGCAGCTCCACCGGGATACACAATGAGCAGTTCTTC
NA | TRBD1 | TRBJ2-7 | TRBV27 | CASSSRTGTYEQYF | TGTGCCAGCAGTTCCCGGACAGGGACCTACGAGCAGTACTTC
once | NA | TRBJ1-3 | TRBV7-9 | CASSLDSKGNTIYF | TGTGCCAGCAGCTTAGACTCGAAAGGAAACACCATATATTTT
NA | TRBD2 | TRBJ2-1 | TRBV27 | CASKVGGSPVYNEQFF | TGTGCCAGCAAAGTCGGGGGGTCTCCGGTGTACAATGAGCAGTTCTTC
NA | TRBD1 | TRBJ1-5 | TRBV15 | CATSRDPPGGRGRYSNQPQHF | TGTGCCACCAGCAGAGATCCCCCCGGAGGCAGGGGGAGATATAGCAATCAGCCCCAGCATTTT
NA | TRBD1 | TRBJ1-5 | TRBV2 | CASTRDRNFSNQPQHF | TGTGCCAGTACCCGGGACAGAAATTTTAGCAATCAGCCCCAGCATTTT
NA | TRBD1 | TRBJ2-7 | TRBV11-2 | CASSFGQETYEQYF | TGTGCCAGCAGCTTTGGACAGGAGACCTACGAGCAGTACTTC
NA | NA | TRBJ2-5 | TRBV7-8 | CASSFSGKETQYF | TGTGCCAGCAGCTTCAGCGGAAAAGAGACCCAGTACTTC
NA | NA | TRBJ2-7 | TRBV11-3 | CASSLGSGKVQYF | TGTGCCAGCAGCTTAGGTTCCGGGAAGGTGCAGTACTTC
few | TRBD1 | TRBJ1-6 | TRBV6-6 | CASSTGTGSNSPLHF | TGTGCCAGCAGTACCGGGACAGGGAGTAATTCACCCCTCCACTTT
NA | TRBD2 | TRBJ2-7 | TRBV30 | CAWSGIGAGPSYEQYF | TGTGCCTGGAGTGGTATAGGAGCGGGGCCCTCCTACGAGCAGTACTTC
NA | NA | TRBJ2-1 | TRBV14 | CASSQEGLARNEQFF | TGTGCCAGCAGCCAAGAAGGCCTAGCACGCAATGAGCAGTTCTTC
NA | TRBD2 | TRBJ2-3 | TRBV2 | CASKGRAGGTDTQYF | TGTGCCAGCAAAGGGCGCGCGGGGGGCACAGATACGCAGTATTTT
NA | TRBD1 | TRBJ2-7 | TRBV7-6 | CASSLAQDRDEQYF | TGTGCCAGCAGCTTAGCCCAGGACAGGGACGAGCAGTACTTC
NA | NA | TRBJ2-2 | TRBV27 | CASSFVEGSTGELFF | TGTGCCAGCAGTTTTGTGGAGGGCAGTACCGGGGAGCTGTTTTTT
NA | TRBD2 | TRBJ2-5 | TRBV5-1 | CASSLGAGAETQYF | TGCGCCAGCAGCTTGGGAGCGGGGGCAGAGACCCAGTACTTC
NA | TRBD2 | TRBJ2-7 | TRBV5-1 | CASSLGLAGGPYEQYF | TGCGCCAGCAGCTTGGGACTAGCGGGGGGGCCCTACGAGCAGTACTTC
NA | TRBD1 | TRBJ1-1 | TRBV18 | CASSPRTGRNTEAFF | TGTGCCAGCTCACCCCGGACAGGAAGGAACACTGAAGCTTTCTTT
NA | NA | TRBJ2-1 | TRBV19 | CASSIGATPIYEQFF | TGTGCCAGTAGTATAGGCGCTACTCCAATTTATGAGCAGTTCTTC
NA | NA | TRBJ2-3 | TRBV18 | CASSPRGDTDTQYF | TGTGCCAGCTCACCACGGGGGGACACAGATACGCAGTATTTT
NA | NA | TRBJ2-3 | TRBV7-3 | CASSQTGGRALDTQYF | TGTGCCAGCAGCCAAACGGGTGGGAGAGCGTTAGATACGCAGTATTTT
NA | NA | TRBJ1-1 | TRBV7-9 | CASSYPPRNTEAFF | TGTGCCAGCAGCTACCCCCCCAGGAACACTGAAGCTTTCTTT
NA | TRBD1 | TRBJ1-1 | TRBV28 | CASSFYQGANTEAFF | TGTGCCAGCAGTTTTTACCAGGGGGCGAACACTGAAGCTTTCTTT
once | TRBD1 | TRBJ2-1 | TRBV18 | CASSPTGGGYNEQFF | TGTGCCAGCTCACCCACAGGGGGCGGCTACAATGAGCAGTTCTTC
NA | NA | TRBJ1-5 | TRBV6-1 | CASSGAANQPQHF | TGTGCCAGCAGTGGGGCAGCCAATCAGCCCCAGCATTTT
NA | NA | TRBJ1-1 | TRBV4-1 | CASSQEGGVRYPFF | TGCGCCAGCAGCCAGGAAGGGGGTGTAAGGTACCCTTTCTTT
NA | TRBD1 | TRBJ1-1 | TRBV29-1 | CSVQQGGDTEAFF | TGCAGCGTACAACAGGGGGGTGACACTGAAGCTTTCTTT
many | TRBD2 | TRBJ2-7 | TRBV11-3 | CASSQREGPNYEQYF | TGTGCCAGCAGCCAACGGGAGGGTCCCAACTACGAGCAGTACTTC
NA | TRBD1 | TRBJ1-2 | TRBV10-3 | CASSRTGGASYGYTF | TGTGCCAGCTCGAGGACAGGGGGCGCAAGCTATGGCTACACCTTC
NA | TRBD2 | TRBJ2-1 | TRBV2 | CASSLAGASYNEQFF | TGTGCCAGCAGCTTAGCGGGGGCCTCCTACAATGAGCAGTTCTTC
NA | TRBD1 | TRBJ2-3 | TRBV9 | CASSPRDRVLTDTQYF | TGTGCCAGCAGCCCACGGGACAGGGTTCTCACAGATACGCAGTATTTT
NA | NA | TRBJ2-2 | TRBV6-5 | CASSLDRPNTGELFF | TGTGCCAGCAGTCTAGACAGGCCGAACACCGGGGAGCTGTTTTTT